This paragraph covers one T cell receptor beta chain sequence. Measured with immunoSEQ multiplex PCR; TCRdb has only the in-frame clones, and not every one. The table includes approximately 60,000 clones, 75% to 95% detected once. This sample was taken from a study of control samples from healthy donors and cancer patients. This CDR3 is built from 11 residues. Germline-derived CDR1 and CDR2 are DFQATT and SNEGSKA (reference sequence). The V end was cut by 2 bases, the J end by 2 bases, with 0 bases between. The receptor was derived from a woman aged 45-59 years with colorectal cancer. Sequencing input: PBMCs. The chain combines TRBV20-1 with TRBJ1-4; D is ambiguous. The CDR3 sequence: CSARTNEKLFF. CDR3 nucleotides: TGCAGTGCTAGAACTAATGAAAAACTGTTTTTT.